This T cell receptor beta chain was retrieved from a study of shared clonotypes between healthy human individuals (dated by TCRdb to about 2020). In the study overall: Two women and a few men aged 18 to 49 years were included in the cohort. Per donor, three plates each were used for CD4 naive and CD4 memory, two for CD8 naive, and one for CD8 memory. The study deeply sequenced blood TCR repertoires of five healthy adults to estimate repertoire size and the extent of clonotype sharing between individuals. Different laboratories and diverse techniques were used to prepare libraries and sequence TCR repertoires, to increase sequencing depth and limit assay-specific biases. Between about 0.8 and 8.9 billion PBMCs per donor were obtained by leukapheresis.

Summary of the overall study and its limitations: Rarefaction of sorted-subset datasets indicated incomplete sequencing despite the large sequencing depth. Pairwise subsampling led to the expectation that sequencing depth would affect the degree of clonotype sharing among donors. Sampling was restricted to blood, and TCR repertoires in tissue are likely to differ from TCR repertoires in blood. Naive subsets generally had larger estimated clonotype richness than memory subsets. About 5% of naive CD4, 3.5% of naive CD8, around 2.3% of memory CD4, and approximately 0.4% of memory CD8 clonotypes were shared across a few donors. Because the study included only a small number of donors, the genetic and exposure-history diversity represented was limited. Higher generation probabilities were observed for clonotypes shared by all four sorted-subset donors than for non-shared clonotypes.

Using the deep immunoSEQ assay, TCR CDR3 regions were amplified from genomic DNA by multiplex PCR. Extracted genomic DNA from each cell subset was spread evenly across all wells of several immunoSEQ 96-well plates, with each plate serving as a replicate. For sorted subsets, each replicate PCR was loaded with 200 ng genomic DNA, equivalent to approximately 33,000 T cell genomes. Purified libraries were measured with a Qubit 3.0 fluorometer, size-checked on a Bioanalyzer 2100, and measured again with the KAPA Library Quantification kit. A separate single-read 150-cycle Illumina NextSeq 550 flow cell was used to sequence each immunoSEQ 96-well plate. On the study's bioinformatics: Because the immunoSEQ output held only junctional sequences and lacked quality scores, the filtering could not match the filtering applied to full-length reads. To assign V/J genes and CDR3, sequences were annotated using PyIR, a Python wrapper for IgBLAST v1.9, with IMGT germline references. Any read was removed if the V/J assignment was weak (E-value above 1e-6), the CDR3 was missing, or the read contained stop codons, out-of-frame junctions, or ambiguous translated residues. V3J clonotypes were defined by identical inferred V gene, J gene, and CDR3 amino acid sequence. To compute the percentage overlap between repertoires, the number of shared unique clonotypes was divided by the size of the smaller repertoire. RTK rarefaction, the Chao1 estimator, and Recon v2.1 estimates of unobserved clonotypes were used to assess repertoire richness. Generation probabilities were computed with OLGA for all TCRbeta clonotypes obtained by the gDNA method from a few donors. The clones in this table, taken by TCRdb from immuneACCESS, are in-frame only. Not every clone is retained; where verified, under half of the shortfall comes from an unresolved V gene, and the cause of the rest is unknown. V and J calls and clone size are given by that table; D and trimming were obtained from the DNA. The sample profile shows about 730,000 clones; over 60% of them were found once. More than 1.5% of the sample is taken by the ten largest.

A remark on this clone: Its target antigen remains unknown. The sample holds no much larger clone one base away, and base qualities are not on file.

A distance of 14 bases separates the germline ends of V and J, which lose 7 bases and 8 bases respectively. The CDR3 sequence holds 13 residues, the cysteine and phenylalanine included. Kept here is only the CDR3 DNA, which spans 39 bases and is read in frame from base 1. The germline V gene (reference sequence) specifies LNHDA as CDR1 and SQIVND as CDR2. Donors were healthy HIV-negative adults with no recently reported acute infections or vaccinations. All donors were Caucasian adults living in Nashville, Tennessee, USA. CD4+ T cells were enriched by magnetic negative selection, after which naive cells were positively selected on CD45RA and the negative fraction was taken as the memory subset. After blood collection by leukapheresis, PBMCs were isolated using Ficoll-Histopaque density gradient centrifugation and then cryopreserved in the vapor phase of liquid nitrogen. Analytical flow cytometry was used to check the purity and quantity of each magnetically sorted T cell population. From each sorted fraction, genomic DNA was isolated and quantified by UV absorbance on a Nanodrop 2000c.

This receptor was obtained from a woman younger than 45 in good health. The V and J segments used are TRBV19 and TRBJ1-4; no D segment can be confidently identified. The sequenced material came from memory CD4+ T cells sorted from blood. The cell subset or site tag for this specimen amounts to: CD45RA-negative fraction. The nucleotide sequence reads as follows: TGTGCCAGTACCGCGTTGCCGGGAGAAAAACTGTTTTTT. Its translation is CASTALPGEKLFF.